This TCR beta chain was recorded in a study of radiotherapy plus CTLA-4 blockade in lung cancer. Study information: Objective response was observed in 18% of patients, and disease control in roughly 30%. Notes on the study in general: Together with interferon-beta, which increased in serum after radiation, early dynamic changes in blood T cell clones were reportedly the best predictors of response. Clones of tumor-derived TCRs expanded in blood after radiotherapy plus ipilimumab.

Trimming removed 4 bases from V and 7 bases from J, with 13 bases in between. Germline V lookup: CDR1 SQVTM, CDR2 ANQGSEA. The CDR3 covers 12 residues. TCRdb's table, derived via immunoSEQ multiplex PCR, lists solely in-frame clones and lacks some. The sample comprises approximately 72,000 clones, approximately 80% of which are singletons, and under 9% rests with the top ten. Comment on this clone: Its antigen is unknown.

Patients with chemo-refractory metastatic non-small-cell lung cancer received focal radiation plus CTLA-4 blockade with ipilimumab. The sequence derives from a human donor with non-small cell lung cancer who had a complete response to radiotherapy plus ipilimumab. The V and J genes are TRBV29-1 and TRBJ1-2; the D gene is possibly TRBD1 (6 bases). The sequencing used peripheral blood, collected from a patient treated with radiotherapy plus ipilimumab. CDR3 in amino acids: CSVVLTTGGYTF. The DNA of the CDR3 is TGCAGCGTTGTTCTAACGACAGGTGGCTACACCTTC.